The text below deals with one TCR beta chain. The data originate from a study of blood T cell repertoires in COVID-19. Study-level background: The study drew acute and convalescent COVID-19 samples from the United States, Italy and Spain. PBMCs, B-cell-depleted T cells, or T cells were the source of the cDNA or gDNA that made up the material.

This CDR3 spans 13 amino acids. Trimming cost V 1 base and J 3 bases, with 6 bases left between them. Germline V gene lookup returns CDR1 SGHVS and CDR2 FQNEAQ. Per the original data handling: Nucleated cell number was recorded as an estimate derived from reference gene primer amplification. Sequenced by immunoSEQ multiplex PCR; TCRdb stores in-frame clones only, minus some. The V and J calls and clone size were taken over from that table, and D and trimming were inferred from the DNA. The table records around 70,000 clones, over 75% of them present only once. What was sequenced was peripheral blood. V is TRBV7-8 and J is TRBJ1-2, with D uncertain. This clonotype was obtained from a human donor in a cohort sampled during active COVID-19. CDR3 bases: TGTGCCAGCAGCTTAGGGGGAGACTATGGCTACACCTTC. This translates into CASSLGGDYGYTF.